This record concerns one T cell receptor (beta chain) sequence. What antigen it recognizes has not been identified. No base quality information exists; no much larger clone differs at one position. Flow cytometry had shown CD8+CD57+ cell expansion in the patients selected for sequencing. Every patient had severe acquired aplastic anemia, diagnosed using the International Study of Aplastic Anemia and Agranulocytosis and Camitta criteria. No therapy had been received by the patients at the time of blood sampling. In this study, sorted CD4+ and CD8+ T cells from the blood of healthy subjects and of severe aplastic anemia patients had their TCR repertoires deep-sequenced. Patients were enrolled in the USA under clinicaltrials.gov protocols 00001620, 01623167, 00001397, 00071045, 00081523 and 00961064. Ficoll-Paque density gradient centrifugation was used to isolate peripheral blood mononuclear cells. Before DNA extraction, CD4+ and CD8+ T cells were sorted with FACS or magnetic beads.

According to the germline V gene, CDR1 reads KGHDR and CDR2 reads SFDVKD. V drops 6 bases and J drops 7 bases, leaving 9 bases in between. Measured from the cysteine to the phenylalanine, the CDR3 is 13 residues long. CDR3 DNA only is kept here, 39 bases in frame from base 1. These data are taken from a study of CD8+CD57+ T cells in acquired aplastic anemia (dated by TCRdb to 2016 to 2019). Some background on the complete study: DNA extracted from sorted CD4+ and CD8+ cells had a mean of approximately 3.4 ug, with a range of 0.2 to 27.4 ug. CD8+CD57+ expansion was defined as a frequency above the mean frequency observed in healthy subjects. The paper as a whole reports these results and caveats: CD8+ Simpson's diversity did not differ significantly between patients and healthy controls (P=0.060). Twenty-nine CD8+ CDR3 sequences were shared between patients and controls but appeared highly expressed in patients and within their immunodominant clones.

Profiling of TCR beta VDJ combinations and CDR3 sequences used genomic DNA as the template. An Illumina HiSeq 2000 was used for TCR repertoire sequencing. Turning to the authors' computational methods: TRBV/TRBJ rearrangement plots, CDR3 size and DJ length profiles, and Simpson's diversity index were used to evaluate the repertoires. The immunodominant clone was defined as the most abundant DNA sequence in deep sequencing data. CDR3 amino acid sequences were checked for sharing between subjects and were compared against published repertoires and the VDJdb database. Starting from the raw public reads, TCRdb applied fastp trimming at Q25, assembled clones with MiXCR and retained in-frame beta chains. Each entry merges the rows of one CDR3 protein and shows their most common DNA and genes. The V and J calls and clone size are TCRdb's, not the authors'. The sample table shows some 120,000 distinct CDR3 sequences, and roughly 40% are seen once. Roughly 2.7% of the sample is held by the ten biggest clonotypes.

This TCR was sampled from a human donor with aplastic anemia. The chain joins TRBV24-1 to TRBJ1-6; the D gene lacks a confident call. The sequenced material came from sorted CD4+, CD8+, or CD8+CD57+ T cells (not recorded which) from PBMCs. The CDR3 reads CATSRDGNSPLHF. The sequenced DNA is TGTGCCACCAGTAGAGACGGAAATTCACCCCTCCACTTT.